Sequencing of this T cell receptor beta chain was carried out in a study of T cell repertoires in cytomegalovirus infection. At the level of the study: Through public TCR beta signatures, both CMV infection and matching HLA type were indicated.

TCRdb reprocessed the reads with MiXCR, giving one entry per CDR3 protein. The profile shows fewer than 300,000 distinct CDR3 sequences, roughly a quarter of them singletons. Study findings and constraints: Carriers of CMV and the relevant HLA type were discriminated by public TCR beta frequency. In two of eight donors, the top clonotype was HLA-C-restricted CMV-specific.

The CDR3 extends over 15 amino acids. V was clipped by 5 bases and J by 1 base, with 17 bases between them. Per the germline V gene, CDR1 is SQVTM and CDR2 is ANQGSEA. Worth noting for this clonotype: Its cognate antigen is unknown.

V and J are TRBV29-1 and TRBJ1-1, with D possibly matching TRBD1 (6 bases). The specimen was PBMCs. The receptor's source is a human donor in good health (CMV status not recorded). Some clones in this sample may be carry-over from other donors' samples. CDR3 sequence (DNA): TGCAGCGTTCGTCCCGGGACATCGACGAACACTGAAGCTTTCTTT. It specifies CSVRPGTSTNTEAFF.